This TCR beta chain appears in the sequencing data of a study of T cells in Graves' hyperthyroidism and ophthalmopathy (dated by TCRdb to the late 2010s). For the study in its entirety: Peripheral blood was sampled at the time of initial diagnosis, prior to any treatment. To identify distinguishing TCR V-J signatures, a discovery cohort of about a hundred patients was used, comprising 40 to 45 with Graves' ophthalmopathy and around 57 with stable Graves' hyperthyroidism. Prospective prediction of ophthalmopathy was tested in an independent validation cohort of 18 to 20 hyperthyroidism patients and 15 to 17 patients who later progressed to ophthalmopathy. For training and testing, the 80 to 100 patients in the discovery cohort were randomly divided in a 7:3 ratio. Thyroid tissue and blood T-cell repertoires from over 5 Graves' hyperthyroidism patients were also compared in the study. After blood sampling, hyperthyroidism patients were treated with methimazole at a starting dose of 30 mg daily, and ophthalmopathy patients were treated with high-dose intravenous methylprednisolone. TCR Vbeta CDR3 sequencing of 120 to 150 peripheral blood samples (about 45 ophthalmopathy, 75 to 85 hyperthyroidism and approximately 17 progressor patients) is reported in the paper. What the authors observed across the whole study: Most expanded thyroid clonotypes (frequency above 0.001) were also detected in blood, suggesting blood repertoires may reflect thyroid immune responses. In cross-validation, a model built on a 13 V-J signature told ophthalmopathy apart from stable hyperthyroidism with 85% to 90% sensitivity and around 83% specificity, and in testing the same model reached 80%/75%. During validation, the model predicted progression to ophthalmopathy a median of about 5.9 months ahead of onset, with 60% to 71% sensitivity and 72.22% specificity. No statistical method was used to fix the sample size in advance, and group allocation was not hidden from the investigators.

V is shortened by 0 bases, J by 5 bases, and the region joining them spans 14 bases. From a lookup of the germline V gene, CDR1 and CDR2 are SGDLS and YYNGEE. Inclusive of the bounding cysteine and phenylalanine, the CDR3 is 15 residues long. The DNA shown is the 45-base CDR3, in frame from base 1. The TCR beta CDR3 regions were amplified from RNA transcripts. A first-round RT-PCR of the TCR CDR3 used the HTBI primer set with the Qiagen OneStep RT-PCR kit. Libraries were constructed in a second round of multiplex PCR, after which size selection and purification were performed. Libraries were sequenced paired-end with 100 bp reads on an Illumina HiSeq2000. The paper's processing steps were these. SOAPnuke was used to process the raw data, removing reads that contained adapters or uncalled bases, had a mean Phred below 15, or lacked an exact match to the constant primer or identifier. High-quality paired reads were merged with COPE v1.2.5, and unique nucleotide sequences were defined as clonotypes. Clonotypes were aligned to IMGT TRBV, TRBD and TRBJ reference segments using MiTCR v1.1. The analysis included only V-J combinations with a frequency above 0.0001, which together covered around 99% of the repertoires. A TCS score was defined as the ratio of F50 (clonal expansion) to E x V (chaos), with BLOSUM62-based TCRdist applied between CDR3 peptides within each V-J. Welch's t-statistics and random forest reduced roughly 530 V-J features to 13, which were used in a naive Bayes classifier (R e1071). In TCRdb, the public reads were trimmed at Q25 with fastp and aligned with MiXCR, with productive beta chains retained. Every CDR3 protein is listed once, alongside the most common genes and DNA of its rows. TCRdb assigned the V and J calls; the authors' analysis was not used. Recorded for this sample are some 300,000 distinct CDR3 sequences; less than 20% of them occurred a single time. Jointly, the top ten make up about 40% of the sample.

Ophthalmopathy patients had moderately to severely active disease, with a Clinical Activity Score of 3 or more, a NOSPECS grade of 4 or more, and a disease duration of less than 3 months. Patients with uncontrolled infections, other autoimmune diseases, pregnancy or lactation were excluded. Diagnoses were established on the basis of clinical symptoms, serum thyroxine and TRAb, thyroid ultrasound, and orbital computed tomography. Ficoll-Paque density gradient centrifugation was used to isolate PBMCs from around 9.1 ml of fresh peripheral blood. Trizol reagent was used to extract total RNA, and RNA quality was then checked on an Agilent 2100 Bioanalyzer. Comments on this clonotype: No antigen is known for it. No base-level quality is on record; no much larger clone is a single base apart.

The source material was blood. In this chain, TRBV9 is recombined with TRBJ2-5; a tentative D call is TRBD2 (5 bases match). The TCR comes from a man aged 50 or older with Graves' ophthalmopathy. Here the CDR3 is given as CASSVAPRGSETQYF. Read as DNA, the sequence is TGTGCCAGCAGCGTAGCACCTCGGGGTTCGGAGACCCAGTACTTC.